The T cell receptor beta chain under discussion was sequenced for a study of cytomegalovirus exposure and HLA in healthy donors. Study-level points and caveats: Most observed TCR sequences were rare, whereas some public TCRs were detected in many donors. Later analysis suggested links between common viral pathogens and several top significant clusters. Later analysis revealed greater clonal expansion in HLA-associated TCR beta chains than in equally common others.

The PCR used 60 Vbeta and 13 Jbeta primers. The data were produced by immunoSEQ multiplex PCR, yet TCRdb's version contains in-frame clones alone and is incomplete. The sample gives roughly 180,000 clones, roughly 77% of which show up once; 2% to 2.5% is in the top ten. Germline CDR1 and CDR2: SGDLS and YYNGEE. The CDR3 runs to 13 residues. With 4 bases removed from V and 4 bases from J, the gap between germline ends came to 11 bases. On this clone: The antigen is unknown.

This rearrangement joins TRBV9 to TRBJ1-2, with D possibly TRBD1 on 5 matching bases. Material: PBMCs. The receptor was isolated from a woman in her twenties or thirties in good health and CMV-seropositive. CDR3: CASSLQDFYGYTF. DNA for the CDR3: TGTGCCAGCAGCTTACAGGATTTCTATGGCTACACCTTC.